Listed here are 2 T cell receptor beta chains from one sample, sequenced in a study of shared clonotypes between healthy human individuals. Sequenced by immunoSEQ multiplex PCR; TCRdb stores in-frame clones only, minus some. Of some 530,000 clones in the sample, approximately 81% are singletons; the top ten hold roughly 13%. Sequenced: PBMCs. These receptors were obtained from a woman aged 35 to 49 in good health. Some clones in this sample may be carry-over from other donors' samples.

The gene calls are TRBV11-2 and TRBJ2-7, with 8 bases that match TRBD1. This CDR3 contains 14 residues. The germline gives CDR1 SGHAT, CDR2 FQNNGV. J lost 7 bases, V lost 1 base, and 6 bases had no gene match. In DNA form, the CDR3 reads TGTGCCAGCAGCTTAGGGGGGACAGGATGGGAGCAGTACTTC. Translated: CASSLGGTGWEQYF.

The V gene is TRBV7-2, the J gene TRBJ2-5; D gene ambiguous. V lost 5 bases to trimming and J lost 2 bases, with 18 bases between them. Germline V gene sequence: CDR1 SGHTA, CDR2 FQGNSA. This CDR3 spans 16 amino acids. CDR3 bases: TGTGCCAGCAGCACATTCGGTACGGGCTTACAAGAGACCCAGTACTTC. As protein: CASSTFGTGLQETQYF.